A single sample is the source of the 27 T cell receptor beta chains below, sequenced in a study of blood T cell repertoires in COVID-19. Only in-frame clones appear in the TCRdb table, and some are missing; sequencing was by immunoSEQ multiplex PCR. The sample carries hundreds of thousands of clones, over 75% recorded once. Sequenced sample: peripheral blood. The receptors stem from a man aged 50 to 59 with active or convalescent COVID-19.

The CDR3 DNA sequence: TGTGCCAGCCGTACTCTCCTGGCGGGGAGGCAGGAAAAACTGTTTTTT. This gives the protein CASRTLLAGRQEKLFF. The chain couples TRBV19 to TRBJ1-4; D gene uncertain. This CDR3 is 16 amino acids long. The V and J ends lost 9 bases and 8 bases respectively, with 25 bases between them. CDR1 LNHDA and CDR2 SQIVND come from the germline V gene (reference sequence). Full variable domain (missing parts from reference TRBV19 and TRBJ1-4): DGGITQSPKYLFRKEGQNVTLSCEQNLNHDAMYWYRQDPGQGLRLIYYSQIVNDFQKGDIAEGYSVSREKKESFPLTVTSAQKNPTAFYLCASRTLLAGRQEKLFFGSGTQLSVL.

The chain employs TRBV2 and TRBJ2-1, with D possibly TRBD2 on 7 matching bases. The CDR3 spans 14 residues. CDR1 and CDR2 (germline): SNHLY, FYNNEI. Trimming cost V 7 bases and J 10 bases, with 20 bases left between them. CDR3 residues: CASTQLGGVWEQFF. The CDR3 DNA reads TGTGCCAGCACCCAACTAGGGGGGGTATGGGAGCAGTTCTTC.

The genes are TRBV7-9 and TRBJ2-1; the match to TRBD2 covers 10 bases. The CDR3 length is 17 residues. CDR1 is SEHNR and CDR2 is FQNEAQ in the germline V gene (reference sequence). V lost 2 bases, J lost 7 bases, and 11 bases stayed unmatched. CDR3 coding DNA: TGTGCCAGCAGCTTAATGGTAGGACTAGCGGAGATTAATGAGCAGTTCTTC. Protein: CASSLMVGLAEINEQFF.

The V call is TRBV5-1, the J call TRBJ1-4; 9 bases map to TRBD1. The germline V gene encodes CDR1 SGHRS and CDR2 YFSETQ. The trim removed 4 bases at V and 8 bases at J, leaving 6 bases unmatched. The CDR3 consists of 14 residues. The CDR3 bases are TGCGCCAGCAGCCGACAGGGGGTTGACGAAAAACTGTTTTTT. This sequence encodes CASSRQGVDEKLFF.

V and J are TRBV18 and TRBJ1-2; 8 nucleotides line up with TRBD1. There are 12 residues in the CDR3. With 6 bases clipped from V and 8 bases from J, the junction kept 5 bases outside the gene matches. Germline assignment: CDR1 KGHSH and CDR2 LQKENI. The CDR3 nucleotides are TGTGCCAGCTCCGCGACAGGGGAAGGCTACACCTTC. Protein sequence: CASSATGEGYTF.

The table lists this clone with a count of one. This chain joins TRBV19 and TRBJ2-2; D may be TRBD1 (6 bases). V was trimmed by 1 base and J by 6 bases, leaving 12 bases between them. CDR3 size: 15 residues. Germline CDR1 LNHDA, CDR2 SQIVND (reference sequence). The DNA for the CDR3 is TGTGCCAGTAGTATAGTAAGATCAGGGGCCGGGGAGCTGTTTTTT. It is translated as CASSIVRSGAGELFF.

This chain uses TRBV7-2 with TRBJ2-1, with D tentatively TRBD2 (5 bases). This CDR3 is built from 13 residues. Per the germline V gene, CDR1 is SGHTA and CDR2 is FQGNSA. V was cut by 3 bases and J by 12 bases, with 15 bases left in between. The CDR3 DNA reads as TGTGCCAGCAGCTTCTCTAGCCCAGTTGGGCAGTTCTTC. Translating it yields CASSFSSPVGQFF.

The V and J genes are TRBV10-2 and TRBJ1-3; 7 nucleotides align to TRBD1. Unmatched junction bases numbered 3, after V lost 10 bases and J lost 3 bases. The CDR3 is made up of 12 amino acids. CDR1 and CDR2 from the germline V gene are WSHSY and SAAADI. The CDR3 spells CATGTDGNTIYF. CDR3 in DNA: TGCGCCACCGGGACAGATGGAAACACCATATATTTT.

The V call is TRBV12-5, the J call TRBJ2-7, with 7 nucleotides matching TRBD1. The CDR3 has 14 amino acids. CDR1 LGHNT and CDR2 FRNRAP come from the germline V gene. With 2 bases clipped from V and 7 bases from J, the junction kept 8 bases outside the gene matches. The CDR3 region is CASGLMGQTGEQYF. CDR3 DNA sequence: TGTGCTAGTGGTTTGATGGGACAGACAGGAGAGCAGTACTTC. The full variable domain, completed using reference TRBV12-5 and TRBJ2-7, is DARVTQTPRHKVTEMGQEVTMRCQPILGHNTVFWYRQTMMQGLELLAYFRNRAPLDDSGMPKDRFSAEMPDATLATLKIQPSEPRDSAVYFCASGLMGQTGEQYFGPGTRLTVT.

This chain joins TRBV6-1 and TRBJ1-1; unclear D gene. V was pared by 3 bases and J by 6 bases, with 14 bases between. This CDR3 spans 14 amino acids. From germline, CDR1 is MNHNS and CDR2 SASEGT. CDR3 amino acids: CASSDPYVGAEAFF. CDR3 coding DNA: TGTGCCAGCAGTGACCCTTACGTGGGCGCTGAAGCTTTCTTT.

This clone was detected only once. The chain links TRBV18 to TRBJ2-5; 9 positions match TRBD1. The CDR3 is made up of 16 amino acids. V was clipped by 6 bases and J by 3 bases; unmatched bases: 11. The V gene's germline CDR1 is KGHSH and CDR2 LQKENI. As DNA, the CDR3 is TGTGCCAGCTCGCTTGGGCGCGGGACAGGGAAAGAGACCCAGTACTTC. Translating gives CASSLGRGTGKETQYF.

The rearrangement links TRBV18 to TRBJ1-1, with D tentatively TRBD1 (6 bases). The CDR3 totals 16 residues. The ends were cut back, 3 bases at V and 6 bases at J, with 20 bases in the middle. Germline loops: CDR1 KGHSH, CDR2 LQKENI. In nucleotides, the CDR3 is TGTGCCAGCTCACCCGCGACAGGATACCTTCGGGCTGAAGCTTTCTTT. Translation gives CASSPATGYLRAEAFF.

The V call is TRBV11-2, the J call TRBJ2-2; tentatively, D is TRBD2 (8 bases). CDR1 and CDR2 from the germline V gene are SGHAT and FQNNGV. The CDR3 sequence is 17 residues long. V lost 2 bases and J lost 3, with 16 bases in between. The DNA for the CDR3 is TGTGCCAGCAGCTTACGGGGGGGGACAGTCTACACCGGGGAGCTGTTTTTT. It translates to CASSLRGGTVYTGELFF.

V is TRBV28 and J is TRBJ1-5, with D possibly TRBD1 on 5 matching bases. V was pared by 6 bases and J by 4 bases, with 16 bases between. Per germline, CDR1 MDHEN and CDR2 SYDVKM. The CDR3 is made up of 15 amino acids. CDR3 nucleotide sequence: TGTGCCAGCAGATCCAACGGGGCGGGGAATCAGCCCCAGCATTTT. The encoded protein is CASRSNGAGNQPQHF. Drawing the rest from reference TRBV28 and TRBJ1-5, the complete variable domain is DVKVTQSSRYLVKRTGEKVFLECVQDMDHENMFWYRQDPGLGLRLIYFSYDVKMKEKGDIPEGYSVSREKKERFSLILESASTNQTSMYLCASRSNGAGNQPQHFGDGTRLSIL.

The V and J genes are TRBV11-2 and TRBJ1-3; tentatively, D is TRBD1 (6 bases). Germline V lookup: CDR1 SGHAT, CDR2 FQNNGV. The CDR3 is 16 residues long. Trimming took off 3 bases at V and 4 bases at J, with 16 bases between the two ends. The CDR3 is CASSLYPGASGNTIYF. The CDR3 region has the DNA TGTGCCAGCAGCTTGTACCCAGGGGCTTCGGGAAACACCATATATTTT.

This clone appeared a few times. This chain connects TRBV19 to TRBJ2-3; a possible D gene is TRBD2 (6 bases). CDR3 length: 14 amino acids. The V and J ends lost 8 bases and 2 bases respectively, with 14 bases between them. CDR1 is LNHDA and CDR2 is SQIVND in the germline V gene (reference sequence). CDR3 region: CASLSAGNTDTQYF. The CDR3 DNA reads as TGTGCCAGTTTGTCGGCGGGGAACACAGATACGCAGTATTTT.

This clone was observed once. The chain recombines TRBV10-2 with TRBJ2-1; the match to TRBD2 covers 9 bases. V gave up 5 bases and J gave up 8 bases; unmatched junction bases: 7. Per germline, CDR1 WSHSY and CDR2 SAAADI. The CDR3 sequence is 14 residues long. CDR3 sequence (DNA): TGCGCCAGCAGTCAGGGACTAGCATCTGATGAGCAGTTCTTC. Amino acid sequence: CASSQGLASDEQFF.

The rearrangement joins TRBV3-1 (or the pseudogene TRBV3-2) to TRBJ2-1, with D possibly being TRBD2 (6 bases). The germline CDR1 and CDR2 sequences are LGHDT and YNNKEL (reference sequence). CDR3 length equals 13 residues. V lost 0 bases, J lost 12 bases, and 12 bases lay in between. The CDR3 coding sequence is TGTGCCAGCAGCCAAGATTTAGCGGTGGGGCAGTTCTTC. Protein: CASSQDLAVGQFF.

The DNA of the CDR3 is TGTGCCAGCAGTTCTGCGGGACCACCGAAAGAGACCCAGTACTTC. This translates into CASSSAGPPKETQYF. This chain connects TRBV6-7 to TRBJ2-5; D perhaps matches TRBD2 (6 bases). TRBV6-7 is recorded as an ORF, its role being uncertain. Trimming stripped 4 bases from V and 3 bases from J, with 15 bases between. The CDR3 covers 15 residues.

In DNA, the CDR3 is TGCGCCAGCAGGCCATCCGGGACAGAAACCGGGGAGCTGTTTTTT. Translating gives CASRPSGTETGELFF. V gene TRBV5-1 combines with J gene TRBJ2-2; 7 nucleotides align to TRBD1. The V and J ends lost 5 bases and 5 bases, in that order; junction bases with no gene match: 9. The CDR3 sequence is 15 residues long. Per germline, CDR1 SGHRS and CDR2 YFSETQ. Looking up the rest from reference TRBV5-1 and TRBJ2-2 gives the full variable domain: KAGVTQTPRYLIKTRGQQVTLSCSPISGHRSVSWYQQTPGQGLQFLFEYFSETQRNKGNFPGRFSGRQFSNSRSEMNVSTLELGDSALYLCASRPSGTETGELFFGEGSRLTVL.

This sequence joins TRBV18 and TRBJ2-6; 13 bases are shared with TRBD2. The CDR3 is 17 residues long. Germline CDR1 is KGHSH and CDR2 is LQKENI. V was clipped by 5 bases and J by 2 bases; unmatched bases: 3. The CDR3 spells CASSAGTSGTGANVLTF. Written as DNA, the CDR3 is TGTGCCAGCTCAGCCGGGACTAGCGGGACTGGGGCCAACGTCCTGACTTTC.

The CDR3 DNA sequence: TGTGCCAGCAGCCCGTCTGGGACAGGGAACACCGGGGAGCTGTTTTTT. As protein: CASSPSGTGNTGELFF. The chain links TRBV5-4 to TRBJ2-2, with TRBD1 identical over 8 bases. Germline V gene sequence: CDR1 SGHNT, CDR2 YYREEE (reference sequence). This CDR3 region has 16 residues. V was clipped by 4 bases and J by 1 base; unmatched bases: 6.

The chain has TRBV20-1 and TRBJ2-7; a possible D gene is TRBD2 (5 bases). V was trimmed by 4 bases and J by 4 bases, leaving 8 bases between them. The CDR3 has 11 residues. In germline, CDR1 is DFQATT, CDR2 SNEGSKA (reference sequence). The CDR3 loop reads CSAKSGYEQYF. In nucleotides, the CDR3 is TGCAGTGCTAAATCGGGGTACGAGCAGTACTTC.

The CDR3 spells CASSKWPSWDEQYF. The CDR3, as DNA: TGTGCCAGCAGCAAATGGCCTAGCTGGGACGAGCAGTACTTC. The rearrangement joins TRBV21-1 to TRBJ2-7; the table calls TRBD2, which could not be checked here. TRBV21-1 is reported as a pseudogene. The CDR3 runs to 14 residues.

This chain links TRBV9 with TRBJ2-7, with D perhaps matching TRBD2 (7 bases). Trimming left V 5 bases short and J 2 bases short, with 14 bases between. Germline CDR1 and CDR2: SGDLS and YYNGEE. The CDR3 spans 14 residues. CDR3 sequence reads: CASRSREGAYEQYF. The CDR3 DNA sequence: TGTGCCAGCAGAAGTAGGGAGGGGGCCTACGAGCAGTACTTC.

The gene calls are TRBV9 and TRBJ2-1; D is perhaps TRBD2 (7 bases). Per the germline V gene, CDR1 is SGDLS and CDR2 is YYNGEE. This CDR3 comprises 15 residues. V lost 3 bases, J lost 5 bases, and 15 bases lay in between. This CDR3 is CASSALGGPHNEQFF. DNA for the CDR3: TGTGCCAGCAGCGCCCTGGGGGGGCCACACAATGAGCAGTTCTTC.

This clone was detected a few times. The J gene is TRBJ1-3, the V gene TRBV28; the D is unclear. V shed 5 bases and J shed 11 bases, with 13 bases lying between them. The germline V gene has CDR1 MDHEN and CDR2 SYDVKM. This CDR3 region has 12 residues. CDR3 DNA: TGTGCCAGCAGTACTGGTGGAGCCCCCATATATTTT. Translated, it gives CASSTGGAPIYF.